This paragraph reports one T cell receptor beta chain. The Seattle patients, enrolled during active infection, were followed longitudinally. The CDR3 extends over 15 amino acids. V lost 7 bases, J lost 9 bases, and 19 bases lay in between. CDR1 is MDHEN and CDR2 is SYDVKM in the germline V gene. The sample belongs to a study of blood T cell repertoires in COVID-19. Study as a whole: Both acute and convalescent COVID-19 samples were obtained from the United States, Italy and Spain.

Per the study methods: Amplified reference gene primers provided the basis for estimating nucleated cell counts. Generated by immunoSEQ multiplex PCR, the TCRdb table keeps only in-frame clones and is missing some. V and J calls and clone size come straight from that table; D and trimming were deduced from the DNA. Here the sample spans 350,000 or so clones, approximately 90% being singletons. V usage is TRBV28 and J usage is TRBJ1-6, with D possibly matching TRBD1 (5 bases). The sequenced sample consisted of peripheral blood. This clonotype originated in a woman aged 55-69 years with COVID-19, enrolled during active disease. DNA of the CDR3: TGTGCCAGCATTGGGGGGACGGGTAACGTTTCACCCCTCCACTTT. As protein: CASIGGTGNVSPLHF. The full variable domain, rest sourced from reference TRBV28 and TRBJ1-6, is DVKVTQSSRYLVKRTGEKVFLECVQDMDHENMFWYRQDPGLGLRLIYFSYDVKMKEKGDIPEGYSVSREKKERFSLILESASTNQTSMYLCASIGGTGNVSPLHFGNGTRLTVT.